The next 20 T cell receptor beta chains were all read from a single sample in a study of T cells in Graves' hyperthyroidism and ophthalmopathy. It was RNA transcripts that yielded the amplified TCR beta CDR3 regions. RT-PCR in the first round (using the HTBI primer set) targeted the TCR CDR3. TCRdb used MiXCR to reprocess the multiplex PCR reads, holding one entry per CDR3 protein. The sample has roughly 400,000 distinct CDR3 sequences, 20% to 25% seen once; the top ten hold around 70%. Sequencing input: blood. Every receptor here comes from a man in his fifties or sixties with Graves' hyperthyroidism.

CDR3 DNA: TGCAGTGCTAGTGTGGCGGCTAACTATGGCTACACCTTC. Translated, it gives CSASVAANYGYTF. This chain uses TRBV20-1 with TRBJ1-2, with D unclear. CDR3 length: 13 residues. The V gene lost 3 bases and the J gene lost 0 bases, with 8 bases spanning the gap. Germline assignment: CDR1 DFQATT and CDR2 SNEGSKA (reference sequence).

This clonotype was seen ten or more times. The J gene is TRBJ2-7, the V gene TRBV5-1; tentatively, D is TRBD2 (5 bases). V was trimmed by 4 bases and J by 6 bases, leaving 20 bases between them. CDR3 size: 15 residues. CDR1 and CDR2 from the germline V gene are SGHRS and YFSETQ. DNA for the CDR3: TGCGCCAGCAGCCGGCCGTCTATGGGAGTTGGCGAGCAGTACTTC. It translates to CASSRPSMGVGEQYF.

With respect to this clonotype: At one end, the junction sequence differs from germline, possibly due to a read error. The chain employs TRBV7-3 and TRBJ2-5; a weak D match, TRBD2 (5 bases). Germline values: CDR1 SGHTA, CDR2 FQGTGA. This CDR3 region has 15 residues. In DNA form, the CDR3 reads TGCGCCAGCAGCCCCGAGGGAAGGGAATCGGAGACCCAGTACTTC. Translating it yields CASSPEGRESETQYF. The full variable domain, with the rest looked up from reference TRBV7-3 and TRBJ2-5, is GAGVSQTPSNKVTEKGKYVELRCDPISGHTALYWYRQSLGQGPEFLIYFQGTGAADDSGLPNDRFFAVRPEGSVSTLKIQRTERGDSAVYLCASSPEGRESETQYFGPGTRLLVL.

This clonotype has more than one count but fewer than ten. The rearrangement joins TRBV12-5 to TRBJ1-5; the D is unclear. This CDR3 has 12 amino acids. CDR1 and CDR2 from the germline V gene are LGHNT and FRNRAP. The V end was cut by 3 bases, the J end by 5 bases, with 5 bases between. CDR3 nucleotide sequence: TGTGCTAGTGGTTTAGCCGATCAGCCCCAGCATTTT. Amino acid sequence: CASGLADQPQHF.

This chain uses TRBV7-9 with TRBJ2-7, with D unresolved. CDR1 SEHNR and CDR2 FQNEAQ come from the germline V gene (reference sequence). With 3 bases removed from V and 0 bases from J, the gap between germline ends came to 18 bases. There are 17 residues in the CDR3. For the CDR3, the DNA is TGTGCCAGCAGCTTGGCAAACAGAGGCCATCCCTCCTACGAGCAGTACTTC. Translation: CASSLANRGHPSYEQYF.

This clonotype was recorded many times. The chain recombines TRBV6-1 with TRBJ2-7; TRBD2 is a possible D gene (6 bases). In germline, CDR1 is MNHNS, CDR2 SASEGT. The CDR3 is 12 residues long. In DNA form, the CDR3 reads TGTGGCCTACGGACGGGAGCCGGCGAGCAGTACTTC. Its translation: CGLRTGAGEQYF.

This rearrangement joins TRBV12-3 or TRBV12-4 to TRBJ2-1; unclear D gene. Between the trimmed V and J ends, which lost 6 bases and 10 bases, there was a span of 13 bases. The CDR3 covers 12 residues. CDR3 sequence reads: CASSPNVGEQFF. DNA of the CDR3: TGTGCCAGCAGCCCTAACGTAGGGGAGCAGTTCTTC.

This clonotype was observed many times. The chain uses TRBV12-3 or TRBV12-4 and TRBJ2-7, with D maybe TRBD1 (5 bases). V was trimmed by 7 bases and J by 7 bases, leaving 20 bases between them. There are 14 residues in the CDR3. The chain's CDR3 is CASTTSAPKGEQYF. The CDR3 coding sequence is TGTGCCAGCACCACAAGTGCTCCGAAGGGGGAGCAGTACTTC.

This clonotype was counted only a few times. The CDR3 is CASRDETEAFF. In DNA, the CDR3 is TGTGCCAGCCGGGACGAAACTGAAGCTTTCTTT. The J gene is TRBJ1-1, the V gene TRBV27; possible D gene TRBD1, 5 bases. This CDR3 has 11 residues. Germline CDR1 and CDR2: MNHEY and SMNVEV (reference sequence). The V gene lost 8 bases and the J gene lost 5 bases, with 9 bases spanning the gap.

This clonotype was counted ten times or more. The chain uses TRBV6-5 and TRBJ1-1, with D tentatively TRBD1 (6 bases). Trimming removed 2 bases at V and 1 base at J, with 11 bases between. This CDR3 is 15 amino acids long. Per germline, CDR1 MNHEY and CDR2 SVGAGI. The CDR3 is CASSYRGATNTEAFF. The CDR3 DNA reads TGTGCCAGCAGTTACAGGGGGGCCACGAACACTGAAGCTTTCTTT.

This chain connects TRBV27 to TRBJ2-2; D gene unclear. Germline loops: CDR1 MNHEY, CDR2 SMNVEV (reference sequence). CDR3 size: 16 residues. Deletions cut 10 bases from V and 4 bases from J, with 22 bases between. CDR3 sequence reads: CATTTGPVTSTGELFF. CDR3 nucleotides: TGTGCCACCACAACCGGGCCCGTGACGAGCACCGGGGAGCTGTTTTTT.

The chain couples TRBV6-1 to TRBJ2-1; D is ambiguous. CDR1 is MNHNS, CDR2 SASEGT, per germline. Deletions cut 4 bases from V and 4 bases from J, with 8 bases between. The CDR3 extends over 13 amino acids. CDR3 residues: CASSGEEYNEQFF. DNA for the CDR3: TGTGCCAGCAGTGGTGAGGAATACAATGAGCAGTTCTTC.

This clonotype has a handful of counts. The chain links TRBV11-2 to TRBJ2-1, with D maybe TRBD2 (6 bases). The CDR3 is 13 amino acids. V gave up 1 base and J gave up 10 bases, with 11 bases separating them. Germline loops: CDR1 SGHAT, CDR2 FQNNGV. CDR3: CASSLAGVGEQFF. In DNA, the CDR3 is TGTGCCAGCAGCTTAGCGGGAGTAGGAGAGCAGTTCTTC.

This clonotype has a count of ten or more. The chain recombines TRBV20-1 with TRBJ2-1; TRBD2 might be the D (6 bases). The V gene's germline CDR1 is DFQATT and CDR2 SNEGSKA (reference sequence). The ends were cut back, 6 bases at V and 8 bases at J, with 17 bases in the middle. There are 13 residues in the CDR3. DNA of the CDR3: TGCAGTGCCGGCCGGGGGTACGGGGATGAGCAGTTCTTC. This gives the protein CSAGRGYGDEQFF.

The V call is TRBV19, the J call TRBJ2-3, with a weak D call TRBD2 (6 bases). There are 16 residues in the CDR3. Germline loops: CDR1 LNHDA, CDR2 SQIVND (reference sequence). Trimming removed 4 bases at V and 1 base at J, with 15 bases between. DNA of the CDR3: TGTGCCAGTAGTACCCCCGGGAGAGGAGGCACAGATACGCAGTATTTT. This codes for CASSTPGRGGTDTQYF.

This clonotype was seen a single time. The chain uses TRBV10-2 and TRBJ2-7, with 8 bases matching TRBD1. Trimming took 6 bases from V and 7 from J; bases not matched to a gene: 5. The CDR3 has 12 residues. Germline V gene sequence: CDR1 WSHSY, CDR2 SAAADI. DNA for the CDR3: TGCGCCAGCAGCGACAGGGGCGGGGAGCAGTACTTC. Its translation is CASSDRGGEQYF.

This chain links TRBV11-2 with TRBJ1-2; 9 bases line up with TRBD1. CDR3 length equals 13 residues. CDR1 SGHAT and CDR2 FQNNGV come from the germline V gene. V was pared by 4 bases and J by 8 bases, with 5 bases of the junction left unmatched. CDR3 DNA sequence: TGTGCCAGCAGCTGGGACAGGGCTCTCGGCTACACCTTC. Protein product: CASSWDRALGYTF.

DNA of the CDR3: TGCGCCAGCAGCTTGGACGGGACCCGAGTGAAGTACGAGCAGTACTTC. Protein: CASSLDGTRVKYEQYF. This rearrangement joins TRBV5-1 to TRBJ2-7; either TRBD1 or TRBD2 may fit D (5 bases each). The CDR3 contains 16 residues. CDR1 and CDR2 from the germline V gene are SGHRS and YFSETQ. V lost 0 bases, J lost 4 bases, and 17 bases lay in between.

This clonotype was observed many times. The chain has TRBV11-2 and TRBJ2-7; weak D call: TRBD2 (5 bases). Germline V CDR1 and CDR2: SGHAT, FQNNGV. CDR3 length: 13 residues. Trimming removed 0 bases at V and 4 bases at J, with 7 bases between. The CDR3 protein is CASSLEPGYEQYF. CDR3 in DNA: TGTGCCAGCAGCTTAGAACCGGGGTACGAGCAGTACTTC. The variable domain in full, completed from reference TRBV11-2 and TRBJ2-7, reads EAGVAQSPRYKIIEKRQSVAFWCNPISGHATLYWYQQILGQGPKLLIQFQNNGVVDDSQLPKDRFSAERLKGVDSTLKIQPAKLEDSAVYLCASSLEPGYEQYFGPGTRLTVT.

The chain recombines TRBV6-2 or TRBV6-3 with TRBJ2-3, with 12 bases fitting TRBD2. This CDR3 is built from 17 residues. With V trimmed by 2 bases and J by 2 bases, 5 bases remained unmatched. Germline assignment: CDR1 MNHEY and CDR2 SVGEGT. The CDR3 reads CASSYRTSGVYTDTQYF. The CDR3 DNA sequence: TGTGCCAGCAGTTACAGGACTAGCGGGGTGTACACAGATACGCAGTATTTT.